This T cell receptor beta chain stems from a study of early stage breast cancer tumors. V was pared by 4 bases and J by 7 bases, with 16 bases between. From germline, CDR1 is SGHTA and CDR2 FQGTGA. This CDR3 spans 14 amino acids. Only in-frame clones appear in the TCRdb table, and some are missing; sequencing was by immunoSEQ multiplex PCR. The sample contains more than 65,000 clones, 75% to 90% of which appear only once. The specimen was blood. The TCR comes from a person aged 35-49 years with breast cancer. The gene calls are TRBV7-3 and TRBJ1-1; D uncertain. The CDR3 region is CASSSAGPPFEAFF. The CDR3 bases are TGTGCCAGCAGCTCCGCGGGCCCTCCTTTTGAAGCTTTCTTT.